Below, one T cell receptor (beta chain) is given with its context. Its specificity is unknown. V shed 2 bases and J shed 6 bases, with 11 bases lying between them. From germline, CDR1 is SGHNT and CDR2 YENEEA. The length of the CDR3 is 14 residues. The sample is drawn from a study of yellow fever vaccine responses in identical twins. TCRdb re-called the RT-PCR reads with MiXCR, one entry per CDR3 protein. This sample has about 19,000 distinct CDR3 sequences, with around 76% found just once. Study-level points and caveats: Reportedly, the response of twins' T cells to the vaccine seemed partly convergent, partly personalized.

V and J are TRBV11-3 and TRBJ2-1; TRBD2 is a possible D gene (5 bases). This sequence originates from a young woman who received the yellow fever vaccine. The sequencing used T cells from blood (PBMCs), unsorted or a sorted subset (not recorded which), collected before or after yellow fever vaccination (not recorded which). The CDR3 nucleotides are TGTGCCAGCAGCTTATCTCGGGGTTCCAATGAGCAGTTCTTC. Translation gives CASSLSRGSNEQFF.